This T cell receptor (beta chain) was documented in a study of blood T cells in healthy people across ages. Study-wide background: About one barcoded TCR beta cDNA was captured per two T cells. Overall study results and limits: Age advanced and TCR beta diversity per million T cells fell, roughly linearly. TCR beta diversity was tightly associated with the proportion of naive T cells.

There were at least 5.5 micrograms of total RNA extracted from every sample. The CDR3 spans 16 residues. Germline V gives CDR1 LGHNA, CDR2 YSLEER. V lost 0 bases, J lost 2 bases, and 14 bases lay in between. A note on this clonotype: Antigen: not known.

PCR was performed a second time for about 7 to 12 cycles using a sample-barcoded 5' primer and a J-beta primer mix. A single record per CDR3 protein comes from TCRdb applying MiXCR to the 5' RACE reads. The table has 1.5 million or so distinct CDR3 sequences, 35% to 45% seen once. The rearrangement joins TRBV4-3 to TRBJ2-7; no clear D. The sample comprised blood. This clonotype originated in a woman aged 18 to 35 in good health. The CDR3 here is CASSQDPRMEPYEQYF. Written as DNA, the CDR3 is TGCGCCAGCAGCCAAGATCCCCGCATGGAGCCCTACGAGCAGTACTTC.